The 2 T cell receptor beta chains in this list originate from one sample, sequenced in a study of CD8 T cells in Susac syndrome. Reverse transcription of roughly 0.45 to 1 ug RNA used random hexamers. TCRdb processed the immunoSEQ multiplex PCR reads anew with MiXCR; each CDR3 protein has one entry. The data show 100,000 to 150,000 distinct CDR3 sequences, roughly 94% seen once. What was sequenced was CD8+ T cells from PBMCs. These receptors were taken from a human donor with Susac syndrome.

The V and J genes are TRBV20-1 and TRBJ2-1; 7 nucleotides align to TRBD1. In germline, CDR1 is DFQATT, CDR2 SNEGSKA (reference sequence). Trimming at V came to 6 bases and at J to 2 bases, leaving 7 bases not matched to a gene. This CDR3 contains 14 residues. The CDR3 sequence: CSAEGATAYNEQFF. DNA for the CDR3: TGCAGTGCCGAGGGGGCGACCGCCTACAATGAGCAGTTCTTC.

The CDR3: CASSSPDSYGYTF. The CDR3 DNA reads TGTGCCAGCAGTTCACCGGACAGCTATGGCTACACCTTC. This chain joins TRBV28 and TRBJ1-2; possibly TRBD1 for D (6 bases). The CDR3 has 13 amino acids. The germline V and J ends were trimmed by 4 bases and 4 bases, with 10 bases remaining between them. Per the germline V gene, CDR1 is MDHEN and CDR2 is SYDVKM.